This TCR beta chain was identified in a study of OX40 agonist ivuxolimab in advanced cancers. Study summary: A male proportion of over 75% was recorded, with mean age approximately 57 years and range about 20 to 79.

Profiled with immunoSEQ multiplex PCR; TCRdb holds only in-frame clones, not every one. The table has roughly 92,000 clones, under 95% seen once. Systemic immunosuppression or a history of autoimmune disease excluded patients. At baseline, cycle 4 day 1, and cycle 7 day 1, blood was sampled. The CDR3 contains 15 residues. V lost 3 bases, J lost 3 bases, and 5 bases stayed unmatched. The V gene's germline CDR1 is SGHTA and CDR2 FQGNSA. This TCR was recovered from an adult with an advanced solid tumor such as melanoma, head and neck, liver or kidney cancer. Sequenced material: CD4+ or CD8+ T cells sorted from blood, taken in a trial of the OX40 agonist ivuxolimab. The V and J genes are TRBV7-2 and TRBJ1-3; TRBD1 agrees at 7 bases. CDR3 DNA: TGTGCCAGCAGCTTGAGACAGGGAAGTGGAAACACCATATATTTT. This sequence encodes CASSLRQGSGNTIYF.